These 31 T cell receptor beta chains came from one sample sequenced in a study of blood T cell repertoires in COVID-19. Here immunoSEQ multiplex PCR was the method, and the copy in TCRdb shows in-frame clones only, minus some. This sample has some 140,000 clones, with almost 85% found just once. Source material: peripheral blood. These receptors were obtained from a human donor in a cohort sampled during active COVID-19.

This clone was recorded once. An end of the junction does not agree with germline; a read error may underlie this. The V call is TRBV6-1, the J call TRBJ2-7, with TRBD1 identical over 10 bases. The CDR3 runs 15 residues. The germline V gene has CDR1 MNHNS and CDR2 SASEGT. CDR3 protein: CASSEARGWDRGFKF. The CDR3 DNA reads as TGTGCCAGCAGTGAAGCGAGGGGGTGGGACAGGGGCTTTAAATTC.

The CDR3 sequence: CASSLPTGGYGYTF. For the CDR3, the DNA is TGTGCCAGCAGCCTTCCGACAGGGGGTTATGGCTACACCTTC. V gene TRBV7-9 combines with J gene TRBJ1-2; 9 bases fit TRBD1. Losses at the gene ends were 5 bases for V and 5 bases for J; bases not matched to a gene: 6. Germline CDR1 is SEHNR and CDR2 is FQNEAQ (reference sequence). The CDR3 is 14 residues long.

The V gene is TRBV29-1, the J gene TRBJ1-2, with 11 bases fitting TRBD1. The CDR3 extends over 15 amino acids. Trimming at V came to 3 bases and at J to 3 bases, leaving 6 bases not matched to a gene. Germline CDR1 is SQVTM and CDR2 is ANQGSEA. The CDR3 is CSVDVGQGGYYGYTF. Written as DNA, the CDR3 is TGCAGCGTTGATGTGGGACAGGGGGGCTACTATGGCTACACCTTC.

The chain is built from TRBV18 and TRBJ2-7; D possibly corresponds to TRBD1 (5 bases). V lost 2 bases and J lost 1, with 15 bases in between. Germline CDR1 KGHSH, CDR2 LQKENI. This CDR3 spans 16 amino acids. The CDR3 region is CASSPEETALSYEQYF. In DNA form, the CDR3 reads TGTGCCAGCTCACCAGAGGAGACAGCCCTTTCCTACGAGCAGTACTTC.

The CDR3 loop reads CASSLAGNIPYEQYF. The CDR3, as DNA: TGTGCCAGCAGCTTGGCCGGGAACATTCCCTACGAGCAGTACTTC. This chain links TRBV5-5 with TRBJ2-7; tentatively, D is TRBD2 (5 bases). The CDR3 consists of 15 residues. Germline assignment: CDR1 SGHKS and CDR2 YYEKEE (reference sequence). V lost 0 bases, J lost 2 bases, and 12 bases lay in between.

The genes are TRBV5-1 and TRBJ1-1, with TRBD1 identical over 10 bases. This CDR3 contains 15 residues. Germline V gives CDR1 SGHRS, CDR2 YFSETQ. V shed 4 bases and J 5 bases; nucleotides not matched to a gene: 8. The CDR3 DNA is TGCGCCAGCAGCAAGGACAGGGGGGGCGGGACTGAAGCTTTCTTT. It yields the protein CASSKDRGGGTEAFF.

The chain carries TRBV30 and TRBJ2-7, with a weak D call TRBD2 (5 bases). The V end lost 2 bases, the J end lost 0 bases, and 20 bases lay between the germline ends. The CDR3 is made up of 17 amino acids. CDR1 GTSNPN and CDR2 SVGIG come from the germline V gene (reference sequence). The CDR3 reads CAWSPPSWSGSSYEQYF. CDR3 bases: TGTGCCTGGAGTCCCCCGAGTTGGAGCGGCTCCTCCTACGAGCAGTACTTC.

This clone was seen once. This chain links TRBV14 with TRBJ2-2; no clear D gene. The germline V and J ends were trimmed by 4 bases and 3 bases, with 3 bases remaining between them. Germline loops: CDR1 SGHDN, CDR2 FVKESK. CDR3 length: 12 amino acids. The CDR3 nucleotides read TGTGCCAGCAGCCTCTACACCGGGGAGCTGTTTTTT. This encodes CASSLYTGELFF.

This clone was observed a few times. The chain uses TRBV11-2 and TRBJ1-5; no reliable D call. The ends were cut back, 1 base at V and 4 bases at J, with 8 bases in the middle. This CDR3 has 14 residues. Germline-derived CDR1 and CDR2 are SGHAT and FQNNGV. This CDR3 reads CASSLGRSNQPQHF. CDR3 DNA sequence: TGTGCCAGCAGCTTAGGACGGAGTAATCAGCCCCAGCATTTT. Filled out from reference TRBV11-2 and TRBJ1-5, the complete variable domain reads EAGVAQSPRYKIIEKRQSVAFWCNPISGHATLYWYQQILGQGPKLLIQFQNNGVVDDSQLPKDRFSAERLKGVDSTLKIQPAKLEDSAVYLCASSLGRSNQPQHFGDGTRLSIL.

This chain uses TRBV9 with TRBJ2-6; D is unclear. This CDR3 has 18 amino acids. Germline assignment: CDR1 SGDLS and CDR2 YYNGEE. Trimming took off 3 bases at V and 2 bases at J, with 18 bases between the two ends. The CDR3 sequence: CASSASHTSSTGANVLTF. The DNA for the CDR3 is TGTGCCAGCAGCGCCTCCCATACGTCTAGTACTGGGGCCAACGTCCTGACTTTC. Full variable domain (rest looked up from reference TRBV9 and TRBJ2-6): DSGVTQTPKHLITATGQRVTLRCSPRSGDLSVYWYQQSLDQGLQFLIQYYNGEERAKGNILERFSAQQFPDLHSELNLSSLELGDSALYFCASSASHTSSTGANVLTFGAGSRLTVL.

The chain joins TRBV10-1 to TRBJ1-4, with 8 positions matching TRBD1. The CDR3 is 14 amino acids. The trim removed 5 bases at V and 7 bases at J, leaving 6 bases unmatched. Germline V gene lookup returns CDR1 WNHNN and CDR2 SYGVQD (reference sequence). The CDR3 sequence: CASSSGGMGEKLFF. The CDR3 coding sequence is TGCGCCAGCAGTTCAGGGGGCATGGGTGAAAAACTGTTTTTT.

This clone showed up just a few times. The rearrangement links TRBV6-6 to TRBJ2-7; possible D gene TRBD2, 5 bases. The CDR3 extends over 14 amino acids. Per germline, CDR1 MNHNY and CDR2 SVGAGI (reference sequence). The V end lost 2 bases, the J end lost 2 bases, and 10 bases lay between the germline ends. As DNA, the CDR3 is TGTGCCAGCAGTTACGGCTGGGAGCCCTACGAGCAGTACTTC. Amino acid sequence: CASSYGWEPYEQYF.

V gene TRBV10-1 combines with J gene TRBJ2-5; 8 nucleotides match TRBD1. Germline CDR1 is WNHNN and CDR2 is SYGVQD (reference sequence). The trim removed 3 bases at V and 5 bases at J, leaving 11 bases unmatched. The CDR3 consists of 16 residues. In nucleotides, the CDR3 is TGCGCCAGCAGTGACCACGACCCAGGGGGCTTGGAGACCCAGTACTTC. Amino acids: CASSDHDPGGLETQYF.

The J gene is TRBJ2-7, the V gene TRBV28; a possible D gene is TRBD2 (7 bases). The CDR3 totals 12 residues. Trimming took 3 bases from V and 10 from J, leaving 13 bases between them. The germline gives CDR1 MDHEN, CDR2 SYDVKM. The CDR3 spells CASSFGGPPQYF. The CDR3 bases are TGTGCCAGCAGTTTCGGGGGGCCCCCCCAGTACTTC. Filled out from reference TRBV28 and TRBJ2-7, the complete variable domain reads DVKVTQSSRYLVKRTGEKVFLECVQDMDHENMFWYRQDPGLGLRLIYFSYDVKMKEKGDIPEGYSVSREKKERFSLILESASTNQTSMYLCASSFGGPPQYFGPGTRLTVT.

The chain recombines TRBV30 with TRBJ2-7; TRBD1 is a possible D gene (6 bases). The CDR3 has 15 amino acids. Germline-derived CDR1 and CDR2 are GTSNPN and SVGIG (reference sequence). V lost 1 base, J lost 3 bases, and 16 bases lay in between. Here the CDR3 DNA reads TGTGCCTGGAGTGGGCCATTAACAGGGTACTACGAGCAGTACTTC. Translation: CAWSGPLTGYYEQYF.

This clone is a singleton in its sample. The rearrangement uses TRBV6-6 and TRBJ1-4, with no clear D. The germline V gene has CDR1 MNHNY and CDR2 SVGAGI (reference sequence). V gave up 10 bases and J gave up 7 bases, with 19 bases separating them. This CDR3 has 14 residues. DNA for the CDR3: TGTGCCACCATGGGAACAGTACTAGGTGAAAAACTGTTTTTT. Translated: CATMGTVLGEKLFF.

The V and J genes are TRBV6-1 and TRBJ1-1; TRBD1 might be the D (5 bases). Per germline, CDR1 MNHNS and CDR2 SASEGT. The V end lost 2 bases, the J end lost 5 bases, and 21 bases lay between the germline ends. The CDR3 runs 17 residues. The CDR3 sequence is CASSEQAFGGWSTEAFF. CDR3 coding DNA: TGTGCCAGCAGTGAACAGGCGTTCGGGGGTTGGTCGACTGAAGCTTTCTTT.

The chain joins TRBV6-1 to TRBJ2-6, with a possible D match to TRBD1 (6 bases). CDR1 and CDR2 from the germline V gene are MNHNS and SASEGT. V shed 2 bases and J shed 2 bases, with 10 bases lying between them. The CDR3 is 16 amino acids. This chain's CDR3 is CASSEIQGTGANVLTF. CDR3 in DNA: TGTGCCAGCAGTGAAATTCAGGGGACTGGGGCCAACGTCCTGACTTTC.

V usage is TRBV6-5 and J usage is TRBJ2-7, with a tentative D call TRBD1 (6 bases). V shed 2 bases and J shed 5 bases, with 16 bases lying between them. The CDR3 spans 15 residues. Germline V gene lookup returns CDR1 MNHEY and CDR2 SVGAGI. CDR3 loop: CASSYRDTFLDEQYF. The CDR3 nucleotides are TGTGCCAGCAGTTACCGGGACACATTTCTAGACGAGCAGTACTTC.

This clone was counted a single time. The CDR3 DNA reads TGTGCCACCCAGAACAGGGCTAACACTGAAGCTTTCTTT. Encoded protein: CATQNRANTEAFF. The J gene is TRBJ1-1, the V gene TRBV24-1; D is perhaps TRBD1 (6 bases). Germline CDR1 and CDR2: KGHDR and SFDVKD. Trimming shortened V by 9 bases and J by 2 bases, and 12 bases separated the two germline ends. CDR3 length equals 13 residues.

The chain is built from TRBV12-3 or TRBV12-4 and TRBJ2-1; 7 bases line up with TRBD2. V was pared by 6 bases and J by 7 bases, with 6 bases of the junction left unmatched. The CDR3 is 13 residues long. CDR3 protein: CASSIGGGNEQFF. CDR3 nucleotides: TGTGCCAGCAGCATTGGGGGGGGGAATGAGCAGTTCTTC.

This clone appeared once. The genes are TRBV5-1 and TRBJ1-2; TRBD1 matches at 11 bases. This CDR3 contains 15 residues. J was trimmed by 6 bases and V by 6 bases; bases with no gene match: 10. Germline V gene data show CDR1 as SGHRS and CDR2 as YFSETQ. The CDR3: CASKGQGAGGHGYTF. CDR3 coding DNA: TGCGCCAGCAAAGGACAGGGGGCGGGGGGTCATGGCTACACCTTC.

As to this clone: This sample also contains other DNA sequences that code for the same CDR3. V gene TRBV20-1 combines with J gene TRBJ1-1; D not resolved. Germline V gene sequence: CDR1 DFQATT, CDR2 SNEGSKA (reference sequence). This CDR3 spans 13 amino acids. Trimming removed 3 bases at V and 1 base at J, with 9 bases between. The CDR3 DNA reads as TGCAGTGCTAGTGTCGTTCCGAACACTGAAGCTTTCTTT. Translation gives CSASVVPNTEAFF.

This clone has more than one count but fewer than ten. The gene calls are TRBV18 and TRBJ2-5; D gene unclear. The V gene lost 2 bases and the J gene lost 2 bases, with 18 bases spanning the gap. CDR1 is KGHSH and CDR2 is LQKENI in the germline V gene. This CDR3 has 17 amino acids. The CDR3 is CASSPVIASSFQETQYF. Written as DNA, the CDR3 is TGTGCCAGCTCACCAGTTATCGCGAGCTCCTTTCAAGAGACCCAGTACTTC.

This chain links TRBV2 with TRBJ1-4; D is uncertain. Germline values: CDR1 SNHLY, CDR2 FYNNEI. Trimming removed 4 bases from V and 7 bases from J, with 10 bases in between. The CDR3 contains 13 residues. CDR3 coding DNA: TGTGCCAGCAGTGTTGAGGCGTTTGAAAAACTGTTTTTT. Translating it yields CASSVEAFEKLFF.

DNA for the CDR3: TGTGCCATCAGTGACCCAACTAGCGGGGGTTACATTCAGTACTTC. Translated, it gives CAISDPTSGGYIQYF. The V call is TRBV10-3, the J call TRBJ2-4; 11 bases line up with TRBD2. The CDR3 has 15 residues. V lost 3 bases, J lost 8 bases, and 6 bases stayed unmatched. Looked up from germline, CDR1 is ENHRY and CDR2 is SYGVKD.

The J gene is TRBJ1-6, the V gene TRBV5-1; D unresolved. CDR3 length: 17 amino acids. With 0 bases removed from V and 4 bases from J, the gap between germline ends came to 14 bases. Germline V gene data show CDR1 as SGHRS and CDR2 as YFSETQ. The CDR3 DNA is TGCGCCAGCAGCTTGGTGGGCACCAACCGATATAATTCACCCCTCCACTTT. Translating it yields CASSLVGTNRYNSPLHF.

The chain links TRBV6-5 to TRBJ1-2; 7 bases are shared with TRBD1. There are 15 residues in the CDR3. V was clipped by 0 bases and J by 5 bases; unmatched bases: 6. The V gene's germline CDR1 is MNHEY and CDR2 SVGAGI. The CDR3 here is CASSYSGGASYGYTF. CDR3 in DNA: TGTGCCAGCAGTTACTCAGGGGGCGCTTCATATGGCTACACCTTC.

The V and J genes are TRBV18 and TRBJ1-6; possibly TRBD1 for D (5 bases). The CDR3 loop spans 17 amino acids. V lost 3 bases to trimming and J lost 8 bases, with 20 bases between them. CDR1 is KGHSH, CDR2 LQKENI, per germline. CDR3 nucleotide sequence: TGTGCCAGCTCACCCCAGGAGGGACTCCGGGGGGATTCACCCCTCCACTTT. Amino acids: CASSPQEGLRGDSPLHF.

The genes are TRBV19 and TRBJ2-7; D not resolved. Germline V gives CDR1 LNHDA, CDR2 SQIVND (reference sequence). This CDR3 has 12 residues. Trimming pared 8 bases from V and 2 bases from J, leaving 10 bases between. The CDR3 sequence: CASGSSTYEQYF. The CDR3 DNA reads as TGTGCCAGTGGCTCTTCCACCTACGAGCAGTACTTC.

The chain employs TRBV10-3 and TRBJ1-6; D not certain. The V end was cut by 3 bases, the J end by 5 bases, with 11 bases between. This CDR3 has 15 residues. The germline gives CDR1 ENHRY, CDR2 SYGVKD. The CDR3 reads CAISDSSLHNSPLHF. As DNA, the CDR3 is TGTGCCATCAGTGATTCGAGCCTGCATAATTCACCCCTCCACTTT.